This T cell receptor beta chain came from a study of blood T cells in healthy people across ages. Donors were healthy Caucasian individuals from Russia aged roughly 6 to 95. With a J-beta primer mix and a sample-barcoded 5' primer, a second PCR ran about 6 to 11 cycles. TCRdb reprocessed the 5' RACE reads with MiXCR, giving one entry per CDR3 protein. The table records roughly 1.4 million distinct CDR3 sequences, approximately 59% of them present only once. The CDR3 runs 14 residues. Germline V gives CDR1 SGHTA, CDR2 FQGNSA. Trimming removed 5 bases at V and 4 bases at J, with 14 bases between. Sequencing input: blood. This chain joins TRBV7-2 and TRBJ2-5; no firm D call. This sequence originates from a man between 18 and 29 years old in good health. CDR3 coding DNA: TGTGCCAGCAGCGAACACCCTGTGGCAGAGACCCAGTACTTC. This sequence encodes CASSEHPVAETQYF. The full variable domain, completed using reference TRBV7-2 and TRBJ2-5, is GAGVSQSPSNKVTEKGKDVELRCDPISGHTALYWYRQSLGQGLEFLIYFQGNSAPDKSGLPSDRFSAERTGGSVSTLTIQRTQQEDSAVYLCASSEHPVAETQYFGPGTRLLVL.